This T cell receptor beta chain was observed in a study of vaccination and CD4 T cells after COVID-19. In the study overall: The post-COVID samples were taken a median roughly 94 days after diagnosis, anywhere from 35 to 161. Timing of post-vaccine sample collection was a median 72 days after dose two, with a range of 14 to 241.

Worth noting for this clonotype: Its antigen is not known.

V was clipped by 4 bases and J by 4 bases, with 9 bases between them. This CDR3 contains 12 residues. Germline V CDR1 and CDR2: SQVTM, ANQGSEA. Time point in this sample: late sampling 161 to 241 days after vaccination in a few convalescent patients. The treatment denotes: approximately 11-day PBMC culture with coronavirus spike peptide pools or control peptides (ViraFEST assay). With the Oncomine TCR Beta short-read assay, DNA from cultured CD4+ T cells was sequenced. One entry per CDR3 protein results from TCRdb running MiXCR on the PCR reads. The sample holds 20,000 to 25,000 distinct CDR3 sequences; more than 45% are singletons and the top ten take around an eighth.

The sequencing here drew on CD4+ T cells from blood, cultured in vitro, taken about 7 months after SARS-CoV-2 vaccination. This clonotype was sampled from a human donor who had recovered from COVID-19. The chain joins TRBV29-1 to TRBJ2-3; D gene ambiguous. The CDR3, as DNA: TGCAGCGTTGTAGTTAGGTCAGATACGCAGTATTTT. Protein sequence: CSVVVRSDTQYF.